This is a list of T cell receptor beta chains from one sample in a study of cytomegalovirus exposure and HLA in healthy donors. The data were produced by immunoSEQ multiplex PCR, yet TCRdb's version contains in-frame clones alone and is incomplete. The sample carries under 150,000 clones, around 76% recorded once. Sequences were obtained from PBMCs. The receptors shown here come from a male donor in good health and CMV-seronegative. CDR3s leave out the opening cysteine and the closing phenylalanine or tryptophan. Each record gives: J gene, V gene, clone size, CDR3 protein. The size entry is marked missing in some rows and otherwise reads once, few, many or a size class.

J gene: TRBJ1-1; V gene: TRBV4-2; clone size: few; CDR3 protein: ASSQVGGNTEAF
J gene: TRBJ2-7; V gene: TRBV4-2; clone size: -; CDR3 protein: ASSQDTGTRRLLSYEQY
J gene: TRBJ1-1; V gene: TRBV9; clone size: -; CDR3 protein: ASSQGAVTEAF
J gene: TRBJ1-5; V gene: TRBV18; clone size: -; CDR3 protein: ASSPQGGNRNQPQH
J gene: TRBJ2-2; V gene: TRBV7-2; clone size: -; CDR3 protein: ASSSRQGATGELF
J gene: TRBJ2-5; V gene: TRBV7-6; clone size: many; CDR3 protein: ASRPTLGRGQETQY
J gene: TRBJ2-3; V gene: TRBV5-8; clone size: -; CDR3 protein: ASSLDEEDTQY
J gene: TRBJ2-5; V gene: TRBV4-3; clone size: -; CDR3 protein: ASSQAGAQGETQY
J gene: TRBJ2-1; V gene: TRBV5-1; clone size: -; CDR3 protein: ASSLETALLGNEQF
J gene: TRBJ1-2; V gene: TRBV28; clone size: -; CDR3 protein: ASSPLGQGHGYT
J gene: TRBJ2-3; V gene: TRBV4-1; clone size: -; CDR3 protein: ASSQLESTDTQY